The next 17 T cell receptor beta chains were all read from a single sample in a study of a mutant IDH1 vaccine in newly diagnosed glioma. Clones were read by immunoSEQ multiplex PCR, and TCRdb kept only the in-frame ones, dropping some. The table lists around 28,000 clones, roughly four fifths of them singletons, with approximately 15% in the top ten. No antigen has been assigned to these receptors. Regarding time point: week 23, last vaccination. A single vaccine dose contained 300 ug of mutant IDH1 20-mer peptide, and topical imiquimod was used with it. The sequenced sample was PBMCs, obtained from a glioma patient whose treatment included an IDH1 peptide vaccine. The source is a woman aged 25 to 39 with glioma.

The chain recombines TRBV18 with TRBJ2-2; D remains unclear. Germline CDR1 reads KGHSH; CDR2 reads LQKENI. The CDR3 spans 12 residues. The ends were cut back, 6 bases at V and 2 bases at J, with 4 bases in the middle. CDR3 in amino acids: CASSPNTGELFF. CDR3 DNA: TGTGCCAGCTCCCCTAACACCGGGGAGCTGTTTTTT. Full variable domain (rest looked up from reference TRBV18 and TRBJ2-2): NAGVMQNPRHLVRRRGQEARLRCSPMKGHSHVYWYRQLPEEGLKFMVYLQKENIIDESGMPKERFSAEFPKEGPSILRIQQVVRGDSAAYFCASSPNTGELFFGEGSRLTVL.

This clone was seen a single time. The rearrangement joins TRBV25-1 to TRBJ2-7; a possible D gene is TRBD2 (5 bases). V was trimmed by 11 bases and J by 5 bases, leaving 16 bases between them. This CDR3 contains 12 residues. The germline gives CDR1 MGHDK, CDR2 SYGVNS. The CDR3 coding sequence is TGTGCCTCCCAGGCCAAAGCGGACGAGCAGTACTTC. Translated, it gives CASQAKADEQYF.

The chain uses TRBV19 and TRBJ1-2, with 11 bases aligning to TRBD1. The CDR3 totals 18 residues. Germline CDR1 is LNHDA and CDR2 is SQIVND (reference sequence). With 9 bases clipped from V and 1 base from J, the junction kept 16 bases outside the gene matches. The CDR3 DNA reads TGTGCCAGCCTGAGGTCGGGACAGGGGGTATTTTATAACTATGGCTACACCTTC. It codes for CASLRSGQGVFYNYGYTF.

V is TRBV5-1 and J is TRBJ2-1; 7 nucleotides align to TRBD2. This CDR3 spans 15 amino acids. J was trimmed by 7 bases and V by 4 bases; bases with no gene match: 11. Per the germline V gene, CDR1 is SGHRS and CDR2 is YFSETQ. The CDR3, as DNA: TGCGCCAGCAGCCCCTGGGGGGAGGGAGAAAATGAGCAGTTCTTC. Translation: CASSPWGEGENEQFF.

The chain recombines TRBV21-1 with TRBJ1-1; the D call of TRBD1 is as the table states it, not checked on the DNA. TRBV21-1 is flagged as a pseudogene. The CDR3 length is 14 residues. CDR3 amino acids: CASRPGQLNTEAFF. The CDR3 DNA follows: TGTGCCAGCAGGCCGGGACAGTTGAACACTGAAGCTTTCTTT.

This clone was detected only once. The chain carries TRBV5-6 and TRBJ1-2, with 10 positions matching TRBD1. V trimming: 4 bases; J trimming: 2 bases; junction bases outside the gene matches: 14. The V gene's germline CDR1 is SGHDT and CDR2 YYEEEE. This CDR3 region has 18 residues. The CDR3 protein is CASSPLDRGSWGNYGYTF. CDR3 bases: TGTGCCAGCAGCCCCTTGGACAGGGGGTCTTGGGGGAACTATGGCTACACCTTC.

The chain is built from TRBV4-2 and TRBJ2-7; 7 bases are a match to TRBD1. Germline V CDR1 and CDR2: LGHNA, YNFKEQ. Trimming removed 0 bases from V and 6 bases from J; junction bases left unmatched: 2. The CDR3 is made up of 13 amino acids. CDR3 amino acids: CASSQDRGREQYF. Written as DNA, the CDR3 is TGTGCCAGCAGCCAAGATAGGGGGCGCGAGCAGTACTTC.

The chain carries TRBV18 and TRBJ1-2; D might be TRBD1 (6 bases). The V gene's germline CDR1 is KGHSH and CDR2 LQKENI. This CDR3 region has 15 residues. With 2 bases removed from V and 7 bases from J, the gap between germline ends came to 17 bases. CDR3 sequence (DNA): TGTGCCAGCTCACCATACAGGCCCTCCAGGGGTGGCTACACCTTC. Amino acids: CASSPYRPSRGGYTF. Full variable domain (remainder filled in from reference TRBV18 and TRBJ1-2): NAGVMQNPRHLVRRRGQEARLRCSPMKGHSHVYWYRQLPEEGLKFMVYLQKENIIDESGMPKERFSAEFPKEGPSILRIQQVVRGDSAAYFCASSPYRPSRGGYTFGSGTRLTVV.

The chain combines TRBV2 with TRBJ1-1; 7 bases are a match to TRBD1. Germline values: CDR1 SNHLY, CDR2 FYNNEI. The CDR3 loop spans 13 amino acids. J gave up 1 base and V 7 bases, and 3 bases lay outside the gene matches. The chain's CDR3 is CASKGGANTEAFF. The CDR3 DNA is TGTGCCAGCAAAGGGGGCGCGAACACTGAAGCTTTCTTT. Full variable domain (missing parts from reference TRBV2 and TRBJ1-1): EPEVTQTPSHQVTQMGQEVILRCVPISNHLYFYWYRQILGQKVEFLVSFYNNEISEKSEIFDDQFSVERPDGSNFTLKIRSTKLEDSAMYFCASKGGANTEAFFGQGTRLTVV.

This chain uses TRBV7-9 with TRBJ2-1; possible D gene TRBD2, 5 bases. In germline, CDR1 is SEHNR, CDR2 FQNEAQ (reference sequence). V lost 5 bases and J lost 4, with 9 bases in between. CDR3 length: 13 amino acids. The CDR3 nucleotides are TGTGCCAGCAGCCCTGGGAGTTACAATGAGCAGTTCTTC. Protein: CASSPGSYNEQFF. Together with reference TRBV7-9 and TRBJ2-1, the CDR3 gives the full variable domain: DTGVSQNPRHKITKRGQNVTFRCDPISEHNRLYWYRQTLGQGPEFLTYFQNEAQLEKSRLLSDRFSAERPKGSFSTLEIQRTEQGDSAMYLCASSPGSYNEQFFGPGTRLTVL.

The rearrangement joins TRBV7-8 to TRBJ1-1; tentatively, D is TRBD1 (6 bases). This CDR3 has 14 amino acids. Germline loops: CDR1 SGHVS, CDR2 FQNEAQ. Trimming cost V 1 base and J 4 bases, with 10 bases left between them. This chain's CDR3 is CASSLEGGGTEAFF. In DNA form, the CDR3 reads TGTGCCAGCAGCTTAGAGGGGGGGGGCACTGAAGCTTTCTTT.

This chain links TRBV4-3 with TRBJ1-2; D gene unclear. This CDR3 is built from 14 residues. The V and J ends lost 0 bases and 7 bases respectively, with 12 bases between them. The germline V gene has CDR1 LGHNA and CDR2 YSLEER. CDR3 in DNA: TGCGCCAGCAGCCAAGATCTTGCCCCGACTGGCTACACCTTC. Residues: CASSQDLAPTGYTF.

This clone was seen only once. The chain uses TRBV25-1 and TRBJ1-4; TRBD1 matches at 7 bases. This CDR3 is 18 amino acids long. V shed 1 base, J shed 4 bases, and the junction held 12 bases outside the gene matches. Per the germline V gene, CDR1 is MGHDK and CDR2 is SYGVNS. The CDR3 sequence is CASSELGGGAFFNEKLFF. CDR3 in DNA: TGTGCCAGCAGTGAATTAGGAGGGGGCGCCTTCTTTAATGAAAAACTGTTTTTT. The variable domain in full, with the rest retrieved from reference TRBV25-1 and TRBJ1-4, is EADIYQTPRYLVIGTGKKITLECSQTMGHDKMYWYQQDPGMELHLIHYSYGVNSTEKGDLSSESTVSRIRTEHFPLTLESARPSHTSQYLCASSELGGGAFFNEKLFFGSGTQLSVL.

The chain is built from TRBV19 and TRBJ1-6, with 7 positions matching TRBD1. CDR3 length: 14 residues. The junction had 9 bases not matched to a gene; V was cut back by 9 bases and J by 7 bases. CDR1 and CDR2 from the germline V gene are LNHDA and SQIVND (reference sequence). This chain's CDR3 is CASQRDSENSPLHF. DNA for the CDR3: TGTGCCAGCCAAAGGGACAGCGAAAATTCACCCCTCCACTTT. Complete variable domain (other parts from reference TRBV19 and TRBJ1-6): DGGITQSPKYLFRKEGQNVTLSCEQNLNHDAMYWYRQDPGQGLRLIYYSQIVNDFQKGDIAEGYSVSREKKESFPLTVTSAQKNPTAFYLCASQRDSENSPLHFGNGTRLTVT.

The chain carries TRBV29-1 and TRBJ2-2; 8 nucleotides agree with TRBD1. The V segment lost 4 bases and the J segment 1 base; nucleotides outside the gene matches: 2. Germline CDR1 reads SQVTM; CDR2 reads ANQGSEA. This CDR3 contains 14 residues. CDR3 bases: TGCAGCGTTGGGGGGACAGGGAACACCGGGGAGCTGTTTTTT. Protein: CSVGGTGNTGELFF.

The chain uses TRBV5-1 and TRBJ1-1; tentative D call: TRBD1 (5 bases). Germline CDR1 reads SGHRS; CDR2 reads YFSETQ. Trimming removed 4 bases at V and 6 bases at J, with 22 bases between. This CDR3 is built from 16 residues. The CDR3 DNA is TGCGCCAGCAGCCTACTCCCGGGGACCCTGGGCGCTGAAGCTTTCTTT. Translated: CASSLLPGTLGAEAFF.

The chain recombines TRBV5-4 with TRBJ2-2; D uncertain. CDR1 and CDR2 (germline): SGHNT, YYREEE (reference sequence). The CDR3 length is 13 residues. Trimming removed 0 bases from V and 6 bases from J, with 6 bases in between. CDR3 residues: CASSLAPPGELFF. Here the CDR3 DNA reads TGTGCCAGCAGCTTGGCCCCACCCGGGGAGCTGTTTTTT.